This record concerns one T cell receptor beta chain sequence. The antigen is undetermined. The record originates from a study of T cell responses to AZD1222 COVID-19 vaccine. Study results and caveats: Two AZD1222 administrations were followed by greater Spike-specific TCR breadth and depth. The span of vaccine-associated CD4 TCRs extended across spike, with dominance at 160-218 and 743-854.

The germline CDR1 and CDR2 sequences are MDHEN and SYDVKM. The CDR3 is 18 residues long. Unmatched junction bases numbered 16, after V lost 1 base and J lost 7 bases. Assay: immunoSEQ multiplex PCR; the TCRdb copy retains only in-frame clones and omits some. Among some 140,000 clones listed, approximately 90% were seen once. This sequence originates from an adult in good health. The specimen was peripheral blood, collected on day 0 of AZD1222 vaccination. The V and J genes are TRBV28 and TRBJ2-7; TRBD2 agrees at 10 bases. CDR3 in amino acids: CASSLLVGGSGGPLEQYF. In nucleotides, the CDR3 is TGTGCCAGCAGTTTATTGGTCGGGGGTAGCGGGGGGCCTTTGGAGCAGTACTTC.